The next 17 T cell receptor beta chains were all read from a single sample in a study of T cells in tumors after PD-1 blockade. Clones were read by immunoSEQ multiplex PCR, and TCRdb kept only the in-frame ones, dropping some. The repertoire holds approximately 59,000 clones, with around 80% as singletons. Sequencing was performed on PBMCs, taken before anti-PD-1 treatment. The receptors originated from a human donor with basal cell carcinoma.

This clone appeared a single time. CDR3 in amino acids: CASSGDPLYGYTF. CDR3 nucleotides: TGTGCCAGCAGCGGCGATCCCCTCTATGGCTACACCTTC. The chain carries TRBV5-4 and TRBJ1-2; D not certain. The length of the CDR3 is 13 residues. The V end was cut by 4 bases, the J end by 4 bases, with 11 bases between. Germline V gene lookup returns CDR1 SGHNT and CDR2 YYREEE (reference sequence).

This chain links TRBV3-1 (or the pseudogene TRBV3-2) with TRBJ2-7, with D perhaps matching TRBD2 (6 bases). Germline V gene lookup returns CDR1 LGHDT and CDR2 YNNKEL (reference sequence). The CDR3 consists of 13 residues. V was cut by 1 base and J by 2 bases, with 6 bases left in between. The CDR3 DNA reads TGTGCCAGCAGCCAAGGACTAGCCTACGAGCAGTACTTC. It translates to CASSQGLAYEQYF.

The rearrangement links TRBV6-1 to TRBJ2-3, with D possibly called TRBD1 or TRBD2 (6 bases each). The CDR3 totals 14 residues. Germline V gives CDR1 MNHNS, CDR2 SASEGT. Trimming removed 0 bases from V and 5 bases from J, with 9 bases in between. The chain's CDR3 is CASSEAGGRDTQYF. The CDR3 DNA follows: TGTGCCAGCAGTGAAGCGGGGGGCAGAGATACGCAGTATTTT.

This chain uses TRBV7-9 with TRBJ2-2; 10 bases line up with TRBD1. The CDR3 contains 17 residues. Germline CDR1 SEHNR, CDR2 FQNEAQ (reference sequence). V dropped 8 bases and J dropped 7; count of bases not matched to a gene: 16. Here the CDR3 reads CASLEDRGLARSGELFF. CDR3 in DNA: TGTGCCAGCCTGGAAGACAGGGGGCTCGCGAGGAGCGGGGAGCTGTTTTTT.

This rearrangement joins TRBV19 to TRBJ1-2, with 8 positions matching TRBD1. Germline V lookup: CDR1 LNHDA, CDR2 SQIVND (reference sequence). V was pared by 8 bases and J by 2 bases, with 1 base of the junction left unmatched. There are 12 residues in the CDR3. The CDR3 DNA reads as TGTGCCAGTGGGGACAGGAACTATGGCTACACCTTC. Amino acid sequence: CASGDRNYGYTF.

The rearrangement links TRBV6-5 to TRBJ1-1; the D gene is possibly TRBD1 (5 bases). This CDR3 is 13 amino acids long. The V end was cut by 7 bases, the J end by 4 bases, with 13 bases between. CDR1 MNHEY and CDR2 SVGAGI come from the germline V gene. The CDR3 here is CASIAGRGTEAFF. CDR3 DNA sequence: TGTGCCAGCATCGCAGGGAGGGGCACTGAAGCTTTCTTT.

The rearrangement joins TRBV12-5 to TRBJ1-1; D is uncertain. The CDR3 is 11 residues long. From germline, CDR1 is LGHNT and CDR2 FRNRAP. The germline V and J ends were trimmed by 1 base and 3 bases, with 0 bases remaining between them. Written as DNA, the CDR3 is TGTGCTAGTGGTTTGGACACTGAAGCTTTCTTT. Translation gives CASGLDTEAFF.

The chain joins TRBV5-1 to TRBJ2-1; TRBD2 matches at 9 bases. Germline lookup yields CDR1 SGHRS and CDR2 YFSETQ. The V gene end was trimmed by 1 base and the J gene end by 3 bases; junction bases not matched to a gene: 8. The length of the CDR3 is 17 residues. CDR3 coding DNA: TGCGCCAGCAGCTTGTTGCGGGGGGGCCGAGGCTACAATGAGCAGTTCTTC. Translation gives CASSLLRGGRGYNEQFF.

This clone has only one observation. The V gene is TRBV14, the J gene TRBJ2-3, with D uncertain. V was clipped by 5 bases and J by 6 bases, with 12 bases between them. The CDR3 is 13 amino acids. In germline, CDR1 is SGHDN, CDR2 FVKESK. In nucleotides, the CDR3 is TGTGCCAGCAGCGTGGCTACCTTTGATACGCAGTATTTT. Its translation: CASSVATFDTQYF.

The genes are TRBV6-1 and TRBJ2-1, with 7 bases that match TRBD1. This CDR3 spans 16 amino acids. The junction had 5 bases not matched to a gene; V was cut back by 1 base and J by 2 bases. Germline V gene data show CDR1 as MNHNS and CDR2 as SASEGT. This CDR3 is CASSEVWGQTYNEQFF. DNA for the CDR3: TGTGCCAGCAGTGAAGTCTGGGGACAGACCTACAATGAGCAGTTCTTC.

This sequence joins TRBV7-3 and TRBJ1-1; unclear D gene. This CDR3 comprises 14 residues. The ends were cut back, 2 bases at V and 4 bases at J, with 11 bases in the middle. Germline assignment: CDR1 SGHTA and CDR2 FQGTGA. CDR3 sequence (DNA): TGTGCCAGCAGCTTATCAGGTGGGGTCACTGAAGCTTTCTTT. The encoded protein is CASSLSGGVTEAFF. Together with reference TRBV7-3 and TRBJ1-1, the CDR3 gives the full variable domain: GAGVSQTPSNKVTEKGKYVELRCDPISGHTALYWYRQSLGQGPEFLIYFQGTGAADDSGLPNDRFFAVRPEGSVSTLKIQRTERGDSAVYLCASSLSGGVTEAFFGQGTRLTVV.

The chain carries TRBV6-5 and TRBJ1-2; 7 positions agree with TRBD1. The CDR3 contains 15 residues. From germline, CDR1 is MNHEY and CDR2 SVGAGI. The V and J ends lost 5 bases and 8 bases, in that order; junction bases with no gene match: 14. This CDR3 reads CASSNGQALGGGYTF. Written as DNA, the CDR3 is TGTGCCAGCAGTAACGGACAGGCCTTAGGGGGGGGCTACACCTTC.

The gene calls are TRBV5-1 and TRBJ2-5; no firm D call. The germline V gene has CDR1 SGHRS and CDR2 YFSETQ. The CDR3 is 12 amino acids. V lost 0 bases to trimming and J lost 3 bases, with 3 bases between them. CDR3 loop: CASSLAKETQYF. The CDR3 region has the DNA TGCGCCAGCAGCTTGGCCAAAGAGACCCAGTACTTC. Full variable domain (rest looked up from reference TRBV5-1 and TRBJ2-5): KAGVTQTPRYLIKTRGQQVTLSCSPISGHRSVSWYQQTPGQGLQFLFEYFSETQRNKGNFPGRFSGRQFSNSRSEMNVSTLELGDSALYLCASSLAKETQYFGPGTRLLVL.

V usage is TRBV19 and J usage is TRBJ1-4; maybe TRBD1 (5 bases). V was clipped by 8 bases and J by 0 bases, with 16 bases between them. This CDR3 comprises 16 residues. Germline V CDR1 and CDR2: LNHDA, SQIVND (reference sequence). The CDR3 loop is CASGRGTRATNEKLFF. The CDR3, as DNA: TGTGCCAGTGGAAGGGGAACCCGGGCAACTAATGAAAAACTGTTTTTT.

This clone came up a few times. The V call is TRBV7-8, the J call TRBJ2-2; perhaps TRBD2 as D (5 bases). The V end lost 11 bases, the J end lost 4 bases, and 11 bases lay between the germline ends. Germline-derived CDR1 and CDR2 are SGHVS and FQNEAQ. The CDR3 spans 12 residues. This CDR3 reads CAGGVSTGELFF. As DNA, the CDR3 is TGTGCCGGAGGAGTGAGCACCGGGGAGCTGTTTTTT.

The J gene is TRBJ1-5, the V gene TRBV30; TRBD1 is a possible D gene (6 bases). Germline V gene lookup returns CDR1 GTSNPN and CDR2 SVGIG (reference sequence). V was pared by 5 bases and J by 4 bases, with 12 bases between. The CDR3 runs to 13 residues. In DNA form, the CDR3 reads TGTGCCTGGGCTCCCCAGGGGAATCAGCCCCAGCATTTT. Its protein is CAWAPQGNQPQHF.

The chain couples TRBV11-3 to TRBJ2-3; 8 bases align to TRBD2. Germline CDR1 SGHNT, CDR2 YENEEA. The CDR3 loop spans 15 amino acids. V was pared by 1 base and J by 2 bases, with 2 bases of the junction left unmatched. The CDR3 reads CASSLGLAYTDTQYF. CDR3 bases: TGTGCCAGCAGCTTAGGACTAGCGTACACAGATACGCAGTATTTT. Full variable domain (rest looked up from reference TRBV11-3 and TRBJ2-3): EAGVVQSPRYKIIEKKQPVAFWCNPISGHNTLYWYLQNLGQGPELLIRYENEEAVDDSQLPKDRFSAERLKGVDSTLKIQPAELGDSAVYLCASSLGLAYTDTQYFGPGTRLTVL.